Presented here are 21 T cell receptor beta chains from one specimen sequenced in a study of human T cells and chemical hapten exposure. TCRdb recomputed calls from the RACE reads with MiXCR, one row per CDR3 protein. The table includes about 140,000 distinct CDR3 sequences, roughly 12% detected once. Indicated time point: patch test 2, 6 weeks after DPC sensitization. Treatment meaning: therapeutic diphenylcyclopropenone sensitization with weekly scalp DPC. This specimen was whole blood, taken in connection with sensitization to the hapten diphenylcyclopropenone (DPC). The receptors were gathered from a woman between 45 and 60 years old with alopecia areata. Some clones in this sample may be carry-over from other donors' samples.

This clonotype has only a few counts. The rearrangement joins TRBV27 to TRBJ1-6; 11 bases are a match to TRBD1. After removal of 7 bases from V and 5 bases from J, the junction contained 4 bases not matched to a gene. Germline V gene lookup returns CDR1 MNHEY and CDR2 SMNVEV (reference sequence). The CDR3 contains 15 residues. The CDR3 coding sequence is TGTGCCAGCAAAAGGGACAGGGGGGATAATTCACCCCTCCACTTT. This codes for CASKRDRGDNSPLHF.

CDR3 in amino acids: CASSYAGQGRDEQYF. The CDR3 region has the DNA TGTGCCAGCAGCTACGCGGGTCAGGGGAGAGACGAGCAGTACTTC. The chain joins TRBV13 to TRBJ2-7, with D possibly being TRBD1 (6 bases). The CDR3 has 15 amino acids. Germline V lookup: CDR1 PRHDT, CDR2 FYEKMQ (reference sequence). Trimming took off 4 bases at V and 5 bases at J, with 18 bases between the two ends. Full variable domain (missing parts from reference TRBV13 and TRBJ2-7): AAGVIQSPRHLIKEKRETATLKCYPIPRHDTVYWYQQGPGQDPQFLISFYEKMQSDKGSIPDRFSAQQFSDYHSELNMSSLELGDSALYFCASSYAGQGRDEQYFGPGTRLTVT.

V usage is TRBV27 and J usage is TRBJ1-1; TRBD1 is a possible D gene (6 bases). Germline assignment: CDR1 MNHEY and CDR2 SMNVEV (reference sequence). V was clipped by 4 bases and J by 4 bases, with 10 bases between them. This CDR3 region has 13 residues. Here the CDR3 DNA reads TGTGCCAGCAGTTGGGGCAGGGGCACTGAAGCTTTCTTT. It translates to CASSWGRGTEAFF.

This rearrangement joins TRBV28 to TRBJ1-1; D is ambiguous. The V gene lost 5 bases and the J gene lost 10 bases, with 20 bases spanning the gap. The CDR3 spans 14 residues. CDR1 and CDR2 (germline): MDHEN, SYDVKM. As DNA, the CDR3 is TGTGCCAGCAGTCTGAGGGCCCACGGCCCCGGAGCTTTCTTT. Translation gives CASSLRAHGPGAFF.

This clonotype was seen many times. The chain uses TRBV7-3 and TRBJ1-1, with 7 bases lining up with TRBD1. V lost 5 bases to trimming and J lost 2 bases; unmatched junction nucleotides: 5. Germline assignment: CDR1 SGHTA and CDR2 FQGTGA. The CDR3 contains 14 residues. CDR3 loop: CASSQTGTNTEAFF. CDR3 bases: TGTGCCAGCAGCCAGACAGGGACTAACACTGAAGCTTTCTTT.

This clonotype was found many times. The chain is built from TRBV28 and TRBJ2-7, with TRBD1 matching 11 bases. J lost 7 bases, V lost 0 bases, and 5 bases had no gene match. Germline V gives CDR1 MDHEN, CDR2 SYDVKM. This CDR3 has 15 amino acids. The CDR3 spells CASSLWDRGPGEQYF. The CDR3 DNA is TGTGCCAGCAGTTTATGGGACAGGGGGCCCGGGGAGCAGTACTTC.

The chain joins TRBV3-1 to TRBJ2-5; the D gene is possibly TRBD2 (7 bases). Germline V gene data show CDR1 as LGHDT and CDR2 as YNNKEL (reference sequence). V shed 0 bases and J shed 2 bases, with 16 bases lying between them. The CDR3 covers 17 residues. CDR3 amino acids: CASSQEGGLGSQETQYF. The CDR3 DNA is TGTGCCAGCAGCCAAGAGGGGGGGCTGGGCAGTCAAGAGACCCAGTACTTC.

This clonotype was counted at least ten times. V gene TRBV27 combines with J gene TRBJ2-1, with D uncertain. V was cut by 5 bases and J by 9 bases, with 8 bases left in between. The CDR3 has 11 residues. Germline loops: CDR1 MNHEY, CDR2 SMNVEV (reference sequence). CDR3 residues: CASSAGFEQFF. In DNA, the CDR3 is TGTGCCAGCAGTGCTGGTTTTGAGCAGTTCTTC.

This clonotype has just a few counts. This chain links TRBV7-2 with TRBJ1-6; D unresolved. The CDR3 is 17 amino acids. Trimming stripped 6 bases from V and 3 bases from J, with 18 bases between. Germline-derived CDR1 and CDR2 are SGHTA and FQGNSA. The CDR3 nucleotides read TGTGCCAGCAGTTCAAGGGAGGACTCCCTCTATAATTCACCCCTCCACTTT. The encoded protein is CASSSREDSLYNSPLHF.

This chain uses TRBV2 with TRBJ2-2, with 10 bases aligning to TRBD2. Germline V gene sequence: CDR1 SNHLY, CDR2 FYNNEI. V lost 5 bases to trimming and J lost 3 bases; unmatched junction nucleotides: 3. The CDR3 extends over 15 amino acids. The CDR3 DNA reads TGTGCCAGCAGTTTGACTAGCGGGCACACCGGGGAGCTGTTTTTT. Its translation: CASSLTSGHTGELFF.

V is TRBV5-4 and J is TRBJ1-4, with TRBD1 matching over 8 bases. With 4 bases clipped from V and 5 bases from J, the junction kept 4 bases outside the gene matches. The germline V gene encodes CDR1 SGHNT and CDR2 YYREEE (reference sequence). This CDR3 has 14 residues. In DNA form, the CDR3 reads TGTGCCAGCAGCCCTGACAGGGGCAATGAAAAACTGTTTTTT. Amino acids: CASSPDRGNEKLFF.

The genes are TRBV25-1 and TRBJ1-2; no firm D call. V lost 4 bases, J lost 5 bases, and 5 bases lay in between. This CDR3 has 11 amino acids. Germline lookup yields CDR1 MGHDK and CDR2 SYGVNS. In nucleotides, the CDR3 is TGTGCCAGCAGTGCAGGTTATGGCTACACCTTC. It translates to CASSAGYGYTF.

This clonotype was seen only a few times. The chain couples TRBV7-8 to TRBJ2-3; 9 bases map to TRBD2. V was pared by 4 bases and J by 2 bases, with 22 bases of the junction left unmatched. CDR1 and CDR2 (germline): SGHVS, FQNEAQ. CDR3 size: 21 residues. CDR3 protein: CASSYRGRGVIGGRDTDTQYF. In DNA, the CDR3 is TGTGCCAGCAGCTACCGGGGCAGGGGAGTCATTGGCGGGAGGGACACAGATACGCAGTATTTT.

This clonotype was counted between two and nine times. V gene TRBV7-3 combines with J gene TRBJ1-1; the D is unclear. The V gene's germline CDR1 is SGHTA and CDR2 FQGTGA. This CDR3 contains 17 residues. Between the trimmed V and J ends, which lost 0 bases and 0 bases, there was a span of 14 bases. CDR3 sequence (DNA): TGTGCCAGCAGCTTAACGTTTGGGTTTGAGGTGAACACTGAAGCTTTCTTT. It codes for CASSLTFGFEVNTEAFF.

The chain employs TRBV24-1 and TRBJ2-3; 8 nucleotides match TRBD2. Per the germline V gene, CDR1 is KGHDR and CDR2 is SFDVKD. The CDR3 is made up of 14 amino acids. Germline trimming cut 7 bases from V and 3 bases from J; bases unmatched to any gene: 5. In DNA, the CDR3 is TGTGCCACCAGCACTAGCGGATATACAGATACGCAGTATTTT. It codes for CATSTSGYTDTQYF.

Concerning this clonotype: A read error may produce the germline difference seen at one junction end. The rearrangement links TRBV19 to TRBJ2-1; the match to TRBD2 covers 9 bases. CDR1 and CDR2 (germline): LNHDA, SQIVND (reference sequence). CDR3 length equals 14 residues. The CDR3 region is CASRAGGSYNEQFF. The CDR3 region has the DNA TGTGCTAGTAGAGCGGGAGGCTCCTACAATGAGCAGTTCTTC. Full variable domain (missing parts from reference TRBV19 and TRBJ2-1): DGGITQSPKYLFRKEGQNVTLSCEQNLNHDAMYWYRQDPGQGLRLIYYSQIVNDFQKGDIAEGYSVSREKKESFPLTVTSAQKNPTAFYLCASRAGGSYNEQFFGPGTRLTVL.

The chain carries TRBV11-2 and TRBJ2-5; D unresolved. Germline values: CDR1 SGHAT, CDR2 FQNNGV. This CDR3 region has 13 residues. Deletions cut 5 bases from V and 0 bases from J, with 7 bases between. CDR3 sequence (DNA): TGTGCCAGCAGCCCGGCGTACCAAGAGACCCAGTACTTC. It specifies CASSPAYQETQYF.

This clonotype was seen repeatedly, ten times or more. Written as DNA, the CDR3 is TGTGCCAGCAGCCGGGTAACTAGCACAGATACGCAGTATTTT. Protein: CASSRVTSTDTQYF. This chain links TRBV7-9 with TRBJ2-3; D is unclear. The CDR3 consists of 14 residues. The germline gives CDR1 SEHNR, CDR2 FQNEAQ (reference sequence). V shed 5 bases and J shed 0 bases, with 9 bases lying between them. Together with reference TRBV7-9 and TRBJ2-3, the CDR3 gives the full variable domain: DTGVSQNPRHKITKRGQNVTFRCDPISEHNRLYWYRQTLGQGPEFLTYFQNEAQLEKSRLLSDRFSAERPKGSFSTLEIQRTEQGDSAMYLCASSRVTSTDTQYFGPGTRLTVL.

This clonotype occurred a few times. The CDR3 loop reads CASSLRGGNPSSYNEQFF. For the CDR3, the DNA is TGTGCCAGCAGCTTACGGGGAGGAAACCCGAGCTCCTACAATGAGCAGTTCTTC. The genes are TRBV7-2 and TRBJ2-1, with TRBD2 as a possible D gene (6 bases). V gave up 2 bases and J gave up 0 bases, with 17 bases separating them. In germline, CDR1 is SGHTA, CDR2 FQGNSA. This CDR3 spans 18 amino acids.

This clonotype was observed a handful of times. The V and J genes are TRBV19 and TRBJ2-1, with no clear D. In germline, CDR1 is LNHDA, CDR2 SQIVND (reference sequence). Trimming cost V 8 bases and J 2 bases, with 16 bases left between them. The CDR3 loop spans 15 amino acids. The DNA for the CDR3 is TGTGCCAGTTCCCAAACTACCCTTCCCTACAATGAGCAGTTCTTC. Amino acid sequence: CASSQTTLPYNEQFF.

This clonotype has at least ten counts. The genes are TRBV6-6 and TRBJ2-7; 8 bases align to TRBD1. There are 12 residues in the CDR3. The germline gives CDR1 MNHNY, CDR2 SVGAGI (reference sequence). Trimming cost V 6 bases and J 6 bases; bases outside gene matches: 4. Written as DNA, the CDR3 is TGTGCCAGCAGCCGAGACAGGGGCGAGCAGTACTTC. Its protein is CASSRDRGEQYF.